Listed below are T cell receptor beta chains from one sample, sequenced in a study of T cells after yellow fever vaccination. TCRdb itself ran the 5' RACE reads through MiXCR, one entry per CDR3 protein. Of about 240,000 distinct CDR3 sequences detected, 6.9% appear once; the ten largest clones hold more than 0.8%. Sequencing was performed on CD4+ T cells sorted from PBMCs, taken 15 days after the yellow fever booster vaccination. Every receptor here comes from a man aged 25 to 40 who received the YFV17D yellow fever vaccine. The CDR3 runs from the conserved cysteine through the conserved F or W. D genes are given only for firm matches. Clone size is given for some rows only: seen once, a few or many times, or a class if the clone is expanded.

size	D	V	J	DNA	CDR3
-	-	TRBV30	TRBJ2-2	TGTGCCTTTGCAGGAGGGGAGCTGTTTTTT	CAFAGGELFF
many	-	TRBV7-2	TRBJ2-1	TGTGCCAGCAGCCGTCTGGGCCCTTCCAGCTCCTACAATGAGCAGTTCTTC	CASSRLGPSSSYNEQFF
-	TRBD1	TRBV18	TRBJ1-2	TGTGCCAGCTCACCCGACAGGGGATTTTATGGCTACACCTTC	CASSPDRGFYGYTF
-	TRBD2	TRBV20-1	TRBJ2-7	TGCAGTGCTCCCAAGGGACTAGCCGGCTACGAGCAGTACTTC	CSAPKGLAGYEQYF
-	-	TRBV18	TRBJ1-5	TGTGCCAGCTCTGACCAGGGTAATCAGCCCCAGCATTTT	CASSDQGNQPQHF
few	-	TRBV5-4	TRBJ2-3	TGTGCCAGCAGCGTAATGGGACTTGACTCCACAGATACGCAGTATTTT	CASSVMGLDSTDTQYF
few	TRBD2	TRBV20-1	TRBJ2-5	TGCAGTGCCCAGACTAGCGGGGGCTACCAAGAGACCCAGTACTTC	CSAQTSGGYQETQYF
many	TRBD2	TRBV28	TRBJ2-5	TGTGCCAGCAGAGGGGGGAGGACTAGCGGGAGGGCCCAAGAGACCCAGTACTTC	CASRGGRTSGRAQETQYF
-	-	TRBV6-2/TRBV6-3	TRBJ1-5	TGTGCCAGCAGTTTCTCAACTCGGTATAGCAATCAGCCCCAGCATTTT	CASSFSTRYSNQPQHF
-	-	TRBV7-9	TRBJ1-5	TGTGCCAGCAGCTTACGAGAGGGTCAGCCCCAGCATTTT	CASSLREGQPQHF
few	-	TRBV15	TRBJ2-7	TGTGCCACCAGCAGAGATAGGGGTCCCTACGAGCAGTACTTC	CATSRDRGPYEQYF
many	-	TRBV20-1	TRBJ2-1	TGCAGTGCTTCCAACAAATGGGAGCAGTTCTTC	CSASNKWEQFF
-	-	TRBV7-2	TRBJ2-7	TGTGCCAGCAGCTTAGGACCCCGAACCGTTTCCTACGAGCAGTACTTC	CASSLGPRTVSYEQYF
few	-	TRBV20-1	TRBJ2-7	TGCAGTGCTAGAGTCCCGGGACTCCGGTCGGAGCAGTACTTC	CSARVPGLRSEQYF
many	-	TRBV7-2	TRBJ2-1	TGTGCCAGCAGTAGACATCAGGACAATGAGCAGTTCTTC	CASSRHQDNEQFF
few	-	TRBV5-4	TRBJ2-3	TGTGCCAGCAGCCCTGGTAGCACCACAGATACGCAGTATTTT	CASSPGSTTDTQYF